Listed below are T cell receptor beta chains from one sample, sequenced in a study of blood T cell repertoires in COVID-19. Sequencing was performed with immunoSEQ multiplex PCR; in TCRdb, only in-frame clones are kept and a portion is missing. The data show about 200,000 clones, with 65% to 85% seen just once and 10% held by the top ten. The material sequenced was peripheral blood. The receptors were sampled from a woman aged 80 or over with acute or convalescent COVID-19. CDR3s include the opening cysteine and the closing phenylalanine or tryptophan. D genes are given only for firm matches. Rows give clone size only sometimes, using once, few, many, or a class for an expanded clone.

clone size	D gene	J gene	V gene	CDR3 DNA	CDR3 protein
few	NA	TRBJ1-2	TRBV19	TGTGCCAGTAGTATCGGTTTCAGGATACTTTTC	CASSIGFRILF
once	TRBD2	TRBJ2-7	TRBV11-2	TGTGCCAGCAGCAGCGGGATGGGCGACGAGCAGTACTTC	CASSSGMGDEQYF
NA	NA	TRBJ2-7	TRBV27	TGTGCCAGCAGTACGGACAGAATTTCCTACGAGCAGTACTTC	CASSTDRISYEQYF
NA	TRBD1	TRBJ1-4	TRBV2	TGTGCCAGCAGTACGCCGGGACAGCTAAATGAAAAACTGTTTTTT	CASSTPGQLNEKLFF
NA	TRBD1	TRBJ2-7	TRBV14	TGTGCCAGCAGCCAAGGGTCCAACAGGGGATTTTCCTACGAGCAGTACTTC	CASSQGSNRGFSYEQYF
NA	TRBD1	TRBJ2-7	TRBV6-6	TGTGCCAGCAGTGGGACAGTTGTAGCCTACGAGCAGTACTTC	CASSGTVVAYEQYF
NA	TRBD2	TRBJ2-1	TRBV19	TGTGCCAGTAGCCCTAGCGGGGGCTCCTACAATGAGCAGTTCTTC	CASSPSGGSYNEQFF
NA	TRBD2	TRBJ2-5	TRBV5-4	TGTGCCAGCAGCCAGCCGATCTCTCCGGGACTACCAGAGACCCAGTACTTC	CASSQPISPGLPETQYF
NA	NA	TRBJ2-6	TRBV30	TGTGCCTGGACCCACGGACTGTCAACCTCTGGGGCCAACGTCCTGACTTTC	CAWTHGLSTSGANVLTF
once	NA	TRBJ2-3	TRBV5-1	TGCGCCAGCAGCTTGGCTGGAGGGGAGCGCCCGGGGGCGCAGTATTTT	CASSLAGGERPGAQYF
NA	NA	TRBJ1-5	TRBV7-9	TGTGCCAGCAGCTTACAGGGAGGGCAGCCCCAGCATTTT	CASSLQGGQPQHF
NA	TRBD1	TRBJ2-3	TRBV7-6	TGTGCCAGCAGCTTAGCCGGGGCGACAGGGGAATTCGCAGATACGCAGTATTTT	CASSLAGATGEFADTQYF
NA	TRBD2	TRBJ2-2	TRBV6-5	TGTGCCAGCAGGACCGCCGGGGGGACCGGGGAGCTGTTTTTT	CASRTAGGTGELFF
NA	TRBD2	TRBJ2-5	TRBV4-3	TGCGCCAGCAGCCAAGATTTGACTAGCGGGGGGGTTAACCAAGAGACCCAGTACTTC	CASSQDLTSGGVNQETQYF
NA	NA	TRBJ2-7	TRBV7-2	TGTGCCAGCAGCTCCAATAGCGGTCACTCCTACGAGCAGTACTTC	CASSSNSGHSYEQYF
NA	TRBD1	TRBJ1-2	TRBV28	TGTGCCAGTTTCGGAGAGGGGGCAGGAGGCTACACCTTC	CASFGEGAGGYTF
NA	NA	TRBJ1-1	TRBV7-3	TGTGCCAGCAGCTTATCAGGGGCTGGAACTGAAGCTTTCTTT	CASSLSGAGTEAFF
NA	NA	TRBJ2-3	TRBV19	TGTACCAGTAGTGAAGGGACACAGACACTCACAGATACGCAGTATTTT	CTSSEGTQTLTDTQYF
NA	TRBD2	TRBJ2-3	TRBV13	TGTGCCAGCAGCTCCGGACTAGCGGGGGGGCCTCCCCCAGATACGCAGTATTTT	CASSSGLAGGPPPDTQYF
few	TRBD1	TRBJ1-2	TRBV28	TGTGCCAGCGGTACAGGGGGCAGTAACTATGGCTACACCTTC	CASGTGGSNYGYTF
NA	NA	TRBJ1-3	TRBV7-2	TGTGCCAGCAGCTTCCGTGGAAACACCATATATTTT	CASSFRGNTIYF
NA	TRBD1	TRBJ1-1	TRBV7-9	TGTGCCAGCATCGGACAGGGGAACACTGAAGCTTTCTTT	CASIGQGNTEAFF
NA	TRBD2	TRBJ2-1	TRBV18	TGTGCCAGCTCATTATCCGGGACTAGCGACAATGAGCAGTTCTTC	CASSLSGTSDNEQFF
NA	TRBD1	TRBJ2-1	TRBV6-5	TGTGCCAGCAGGAGAGACAGGGAAGGGAAAAAGTTCTTC	CASRRDREGKKFF
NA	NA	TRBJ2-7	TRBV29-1	TGCAGCGTCCCGCAAGCCCCGGGCAGGGACGAGCAGTACTTC	CSVPQAPGRDEQYF
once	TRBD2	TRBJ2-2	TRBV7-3	TGTGCCAGCAGCTTAAACGGGAGGGCCAGCGCCGGGGAGCTGTTTTTT	CASSLNGRASAGELFF
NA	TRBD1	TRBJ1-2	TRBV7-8	TGTGCCAGCAGCTCGATTTCGGGACAGGGTCAGAATGGCTACACCTTC	CASSSISGQGQNGYTF
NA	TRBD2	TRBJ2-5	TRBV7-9	TGTGCCAGCAGCTCACTAGCGGCCCAAGAGACCCAGTACTTC	CASSSLAAQETQYF
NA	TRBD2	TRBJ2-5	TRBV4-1	TGCGCCAGCAGCCCCTCCGGGGGGGGCTGGGAGACCCAGTACTTC	CASSPSGGGWETQYF
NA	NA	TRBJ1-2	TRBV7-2	TGTGCCAGCAGCCCATCAACAGGGTTTACCTATGGCTACACCTTC	CASSPSTGFTYGYTF
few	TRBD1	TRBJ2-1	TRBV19	TGTGCCAGTGGGGGGACAGGGGGCCGCAATGAGCAGTTCTTC	CASGGTGGRNEQFF
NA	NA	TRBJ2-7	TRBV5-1	TGCGCCAGCAGCTTGGGTGGGGCAATGACCTACGAGCAGTACTTC	CASSLGGAMTYEQYF
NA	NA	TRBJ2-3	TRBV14	TGTGCCAGCAGCCAAGATCTATTTCCAGATACGCAGTATTTT	CASSQDLFPDTQYF
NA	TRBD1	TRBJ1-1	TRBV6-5	TGTGCCAGCAGTACGGACAGGGGGCGTCGGACTGAAGCTTTCTTT	CASSTDRGRRTEAFF
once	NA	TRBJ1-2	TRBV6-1	TGTGCCAGCAGTGAATCTGGGGGGTATGGCTACACCTTC	CASSESGGYGYTF
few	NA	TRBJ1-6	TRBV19	TGTGCCAGTAGTGTATCTAGGAATTCACCCCTCCACTTT	CASSVSRNSPLHF
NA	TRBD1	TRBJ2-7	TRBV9	TGTGCCAGCGGTCCCGCACAGGGGCCCTACGAGCAGTACTTC	CASGPAQGPYEQYF
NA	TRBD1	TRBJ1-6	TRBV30	TGTGCCTCACCTGTTGCCGGGACAGGGCAGAGCTCCTATAATTCACCCCTCCACTTT	CASPVAGTGQSSYNSPLHF
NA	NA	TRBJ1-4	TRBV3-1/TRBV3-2	TGTGCCAGCAGCCAATGGGGAGCTAATGAAAAACTGTTTTTT	CASSQWGANEKLFF
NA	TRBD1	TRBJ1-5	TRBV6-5	TGTGCCAGCAGCCGCGACAGGGCTAGCAATCAGCCCCAGCATTTT	CASSRDRASNQPQHF
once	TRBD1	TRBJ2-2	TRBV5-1	TGCGCCAGCAGCCTCGGACAGGGGGACACCGGGGAGCTGTTTTTT	CASSLGQGDTGELFF
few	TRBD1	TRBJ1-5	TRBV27	TGTGCCAGCAGCCAGGGGACAGGAAGCAATCAGCCCCAGCATTTT	CASSQGTGSNQPQHF
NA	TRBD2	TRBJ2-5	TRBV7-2	TGTGCCAGCAGCTTCGCGGGAGGGAGGGGAGAGACCCAGTACTTC	CASSFAGGRGETQYF
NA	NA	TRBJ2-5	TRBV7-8	TGTGCCAGCAGCCCGGACAGCCCATCCCAGTACTTC	CASSPDSPSQYF
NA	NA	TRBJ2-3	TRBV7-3	TGTGCCAGCAGCCGGGGAGATACGCAGTATTTT	CASSRGDTQYF
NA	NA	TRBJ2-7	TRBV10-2	TGCGCCAGCACACAGGGAACTAACTACGAGCAGTACTTC	CASTQGTNYEQYF
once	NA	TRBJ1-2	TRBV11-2	TGTGCCAGCAGCTTAGGGACTGCCGAGAACTATGGCTACACCTTC	CASSLGTAENYGYTF
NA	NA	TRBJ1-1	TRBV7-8	TGTGCCAGCAGCTTAGTTGGGATGGGGGGCACTGAAGCTTTCTTT	CASSLVGMGGTEAFF
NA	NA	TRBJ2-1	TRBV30	TGTGCCTGGAGCCCTGCCCAGGGGCGGAATGAGCAGTTCTTC	CAWSPAQGRNEQFF
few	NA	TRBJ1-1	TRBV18	TGTGCCAGCTCAGAGACCTCTCCGGGGACAAACACTGAAGCTTTCTTT	CASSETSPGTNTEAFF
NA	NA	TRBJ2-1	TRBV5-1	TGCGCCAGCAGGGCCGGGATTGACAATGAGCAGTTCTTC	CASRAGIDNEQFF
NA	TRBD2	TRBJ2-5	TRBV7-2	TGTGCCAGCAGCTTACAGGTGGCGGGGGGGCAAGAGACCCAGTACTTC	CASSLQVAGGQETQYF
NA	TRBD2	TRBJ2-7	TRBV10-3	TGTGCGGGGGGGGAGGCCTACGAGCAGTACTTC	CAGGEAYEQYF
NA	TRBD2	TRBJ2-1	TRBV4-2	TGTGCCAGCAGCCAAGCGGGACTAGCGGGAGGGCCGGGTTACAATGAGCAGTTCTTC	CASSQAGLAGGPGYNEQFF
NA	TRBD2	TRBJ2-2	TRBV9	TGTGCCAGCAGCCCTCAAGGACGCGGGGGGGCCGGGGAGCTGTTTTTT	CASSPQGRGGAGELFF
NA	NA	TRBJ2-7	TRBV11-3	TGTGCCAGCAGCTTACTGAGGGCGGGGTCTCGCGAGCAGTACTTC	CASSLLRAGSREQYF
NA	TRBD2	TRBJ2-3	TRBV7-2	TGTGCCAGCAGCTTAAAGCGGGGGGGTACAGATACGCAGTATTTT	CASSLKRGGTDTQYF
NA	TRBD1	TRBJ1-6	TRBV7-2	TGTGCCAGCAGCTTAAACAGGGGGCATAATTCACCCCTCCACTTT	CASSLNRGHNSPLHF
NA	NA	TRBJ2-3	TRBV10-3	TGTGCCATCAGTGAGTTACGGGATACGCAGTATTTT	CAISELRDTQYF